The 27 T cell receptor beta chains presented below share a single source sample, sequenced in a study of CD8 T cells in Susac syndrome (dated by TCRdb to the late 2010s). The receptor library was made with the immunoSEQ multiplex PCR assay. RNA was extracted with the RNeasy kit and roughly 0.5 to 1 ug was reverse transcribed using random hexamers. TCRdb trimmed public reads at Q25 via fastp, called clones via MiXCR and kept in-frame beta chains. Rows are unified per CDR3 protein, each entry keeping the most common DNA and genes. The sample table holds 150,000 to 200,000 distinct CDR3 sequences, of which around 93% were seen once. The top ten clonotypes cover roughly 0.094% of the sample. Material: CD4+ T cells from PBMCs. The receptors were sampled from a human donor with multiple sclerosis.

This rearrangement joins TRBV2 to TRBJ2-3, with TRBD2 as a possible D gene (6 bases). The CDR3 consists of 13 residues. Trimming took off 4 bases at V and 11 bases at J, with 16 bases between the two ends. Per the germline V gene, CDR1 is SNHLY and CDR2 is FYNNEI. CDR3 amino acids: CASSAYPGLKQYF. The DNA for the CDR3 is TGTGCCAGCAGTGCGTACCCGGGACTCAAGCAGTATTTT. The entire variable domain, with the rest obtained from reference TRBV2 and TRBJ2-3, is as follows: EPEVTQTPSHQVTQMGQEVILRCVPISNHLYFYWYRQILGQKVEFLVSFYNNEISEKSEIFDDQFSVERPDGSNFTLKIRSTKLEDSAMYFCASSAYPGLKQYFGPGTRLTVL.

This rearrangement joins TRBV29-1 to TRBJ1-4, with 9 bases fitting TRBD1. The CDR3 sequence is 13 residues long. V gave up 5 bases and J gave up 8 bases; unmatched junction bases: 6. The V gene's germline CDR1 is SQVTM and CDR2 ANQGSEA. CDR3 region: CSVTGGGREKLFF. For the CDR3, the DNA is TGCAGCGTTACAGGGGGCGGAAGGGAAAAACTGTTTTTT.

The genes are TRBV12-3 or TRBV12-4 and TRBJ2-3; the D is unclear. The CDR3 length is 13 residues. Trimming took 8 bases from V and 1 from J, leaving 10 bases between them. The CDR3 spells CASGLLRTDTQYF. The CDR3 nucleotides are TGTGCCAGCGGGCTCTTGCGCACAGATACGCAGTATTTT.

The CDR3 reads CASSQDRSTGELFF. CDR3 bases: TGTGCCAGCAGCCAAGATCGAAGCACCGGGGAGCTGTTTTTT. The chain is built from TRBV4-2 and TRBJ2-2; D not certain. Germline V gene lookup returns CDR1 LGHNA and CDR2 YNFKEQ. This CDR3 is 14 amino acids long. V dropped 0 bases and J dropped 4 bases, with 6 bases sitting between them.

V and J are TRBV28 and TRBJ1-5; TRBD1 aligns across 7 bases. This CDR3 is 13 amino acids long. Germline lookup yields CDR1 MDHEN and CDR2 SYDVKM. J was trimmed by 11 bases and V by 7 bases; bases with no gene match: 11. The CDR3 nucleotides read TGTGCCAGCACCCTAACAGGGGAAAGGGCCCAGCATTTT. Translating gives CASTLTGERAQHF. Looking up the rest from reference TRBV28 and TRBJ1-5 gives the full variable domain: DVKVTQSSRYLVKRTGEKVFLECVQDMDHENMFWYRQDPGLGLRLIYFSYDVKMKEKGDIPEGYSVSREKKERFSLILESASTNQTSMYLCASTLTGERAQHFGDGTRLSIL.

The sample holds a few counts of this clonotype. This sequence joins TRBV30 and TRBJ2-7, with D perhaps matching TRBD2 (6 bases). Trimming took 2 bases from V and 4 from J, leaving 6 bases between them. This CDR3 spans 11 amino acids. Germline CDR1 and CDR2: GTSNPN and SVGIG (reference sequence). The CDR3 nucleotides are TGTGCCTGGAGTCGGGGGTACGAGCAGTACTTC. This encodes CAWSRGYEQYF.

This clonotype was seen only once. The J gene is TRBJ2-6, the V gene TRBV19, with 8 bases lining up with TRBD2. Trimming at V came to 7 bases and at J to 2 bases, leaving 4 bases not matched to a gene. The length of the CDR3 is 15 residues. Germline assignment: CDR1 LNHDA and CDR2 SQIVND (reference sequence). As DNA, the CDR3 is TGTGCCAGTACCCAAGCGGGGGCTGGGGCCAACGTCCTGACTTTC. This translates into CASTQAGAGANVLTF. The whole variable domain, remainder taken from reference TRBV19 and TRBJ2-6, is DGGITQSPKYLFRKEGQNVTLSCEQNLNHDAMYWYRQDPGQGLRLIYYSQIVNDFQKGDIAEGYSVSREKKESFPLTVTSAQKNPTAFYLCASTQAGAGANVLTFGAGSRLTVL.

The chain couples TRBV6-6 to TRBJ2-7; no reliable D call. This CDR3 is 14 amino acids long. Trimming pared 10 bases from V and 0 bases from J, leaving 16 bases between. Germline CDR1 is MNHNY and CDR2 is SVGAGI (reference sequence). CDR3 bases: TGTGCCACCCGCGTTAGCAGTAGCTCCTACGAGCAGTACTTC. Translated: CATRVSSSSYEQYF.

V gene TRBV20-1 combines with J gene TRBJ2-7; D is unresolved. Germline lookup yields CDR1 DFQATT and CDR2 SNEGSKA (reference sequence). The CDR3 consists of 13 residues. V was cut by 5 bases and J by 0 bases, with 11 bases left in between. The DNA for the CDR3 is TGCAGTGCTCCCCAGCCAGGCTCCTACGAGCAGTACTTC. It is translated as CSAPQPGSYEQYF.

V is TRBV7-2 and J is TRBJ2-7, with 10 bases matching TRBD2. The CDR3 extends over 14 amino acids. The germline CDR1 and CDR2 sequences are SGHTA and FQGNSA. With 4 bases clipped from V and 2 bases from J, the junction kept 2 bases outside the gene matches. CDR3 DNA sequence: TGTGCCAGCAGCTCAACTAGCGGGACCTACGAGCAGTACTTC. Translation: CASSSTSGTYEQYF. The full variable domain, its missing parts supplied by reference TRBV7-2 and TRBJ2-7, is GAGVSQSPSNKVTEKGKDVELRCDPISGHTALYWYRQSLGQGLEFLIYFQGNSAPDKSGLPSDRFSAERTGGSVSTLTIQRTQQEDSAVYLCASSSTSGTYEQYFGPGTRLTVT.

The CDR3 region has the DNA TGTGCCACCTCTCAGACTCAGGGACAGGTCAATCAGCCCCAGCATTTT. It encodes CATSQTQGQVNQPQHF. The chain recombines TRBV6-2 or TRBV6-3 with TRBJ1-5; TRBD1 aligns across 8 bases. The CDR3 is made up of 16 amino acids. Germline V gene data show CDR1 as MNHEY and CDR2 as SVGEGT. The J segment lost 3 bases and the V segment lost 10 bases, leaving 14 bases of the junction unmatched.

This sequence joins TRBV20-1 and TRBJ2-3; D is uncertain. The CDR3 has 19 residues. Trimming shortened V by 3 bases and J by 6 bases, and 31 bases separated the two germline ends. Germline-derived CDR1 and CDR2 are DFQATT and SNEGSKA (reference sequence). This CDR3 reads CSASGVRSTLNKGPDTQYF. CDR3 sequence (DNA): TGCAGTGCTAGTGGGGTCAGGTCGACCCTAAACAAGGGCCCGGATACGCAGTATTTT.

This sequence joins TRBV5-6 and TRBJ1-2; 10 bases line up with TRBD1. This CDR3 comprises 17 residues. The trim removed 0 bases at V and 4 bases at J, leaving 9 bases unmatched. Germline V gene sequence: CDR1 SGHDT, CDR2 YYEEEE. The CDR3 coding sequence is TGTGCCAGCAGCTTGGCCCTAAGGACAGGGGGAGCCTATGGCTACACCTTC. It is translated as CASSLALRTGGAYGYTF.

The chain is built from TRBV20-1 and TRBJ1-2; perhaps TRBD1 as D (5 bases). Germline CDR1 and CDR2: DFQATT and SNEGSKA (reference sequence). This CDR3 is built from 12 residues. V dropped 8 bases and J dropped 5 bases, with 15 bases sitting between them. The CDR3, as DNA: TGCAGTAGTCGTGGGACGGCTTATGGCTACACCTTC. Translation gives CSSRGTAYGYTF.

The V and J genes are TRBV3-1 and TRBJ1-3, with D unresolved. CDR1 LGHDT and CDR2 YNNKEL come from the germline V gene (reference sequence). The V gene lost 4 bases and the J gene lost 2 bases, with 12 bases spanning the gap. The CDR3 runs 15 residues. DNA of the CDR3: TGTGCCAGCAGCCCCTCGCTGGTGGCTGGAAACACCATATATTTT. Its translation: CASSPSLVAGNTIYF.

In its sample, this clonotype was seen once. This chain uses TRBV28 with TRBJ2-7, with D perhaps matching TRBD1 (6 bases). Trimming stripped 6 bases from V and 3 bases from J, with 12 bases between. CDR3 size: 13 residues. CDR1 MDHEN and CDR2 SYDVKM come from the germline V gene. CDR3 nucleotides: TGTGCCAGCAGCACAACAGGGTTCTACGAGCAGTACTTC. It encodes CASSTTGFYEQYF.

The chain uses TRBV7-8 and TRBJ2-7; D uncertain. CDR1 is SGHVS, CDR2 FQNEAQ, per germline. CDR3 length equals 13 residues. Trimming removed 1 base from V and 4 bases from J, with 8 bases in between. The CDR3 reads CASSLVVGYEQYF. The CDR3 nucleotides are TGTGCCAGCAGCTTAGTAGTCGGATACGAGCAGTACTTC.

This clonotype appeared once. The rearrangement uses TRBV9 and TRBJ2-7, with 9 bases fitting TRBD2. The CDR3 has 14 amino acids. Germline V gene lookup returns CDR1 SGDLS and CDR2 YYNGEE. The V segment lost 4 bases and the J segment 5 bases; nucleotides outside the gene matches: 7. This CDR3 reads CASSLSGSGNEQYF. CDR3 DNA sequence: TGTGCCAGCAGCCTTAGCGGGAGTGGCAACGAGCAGTACTTC.

The count of this clonotype is one. This chain uses TRBV3-1 with TRBJ2-4; D may match TRBD1 or TRBD2 (5 bases each). CDR1 and CDR2 from the germline V gene are LGHDT and YNNKEL (reference sequence). Trimming pared 2 bases from V and 0 bases from J, leaving 11 bases between. This CDR3 has 16 residues. The CDR3 is CASSQPGRLAKNIQYF. The DNA of the CDR3 is TGTGCCAGCAGCCAACCGGGGCGGCTAGCCAAAAACATTCAGTACTTC.

The chain recombines TRBV10-2 with TRBJ2-7; D ambiguous. The CDR3 length is 15 residues. Trimming took 2 bases from V and 5 from J, leaving 16 bases between them. The germline gives CDR1 WSHSY, CDR2 SAAADI. CDR3 protein: CASSEVPREGNEQYF. CDR3 DNA sequence: TGCGCCAGCAGTGAGGTCCCTAGGGAAGGGAACGAGCAGTACTTC.

The chain uses TRBV12-5 and TRBJ2-2, with D unresolved. V shed 3 bases and J shed 6 bases, with 8 bases lying between them. The V gene's germline CDR1 is LGHNT and CDR2 FRNRAP. CDR3 length equals 13 residues. CDR3 sequence (DNA): TGTGCTAGTGGTTTAGAGTCCGCCGGGGAGCTGTTTTTT. Its translation: CASGLESAGELFF.

The rearrangement links TRBV6-6 to TRBJ2-3; 7 bases map to TRBD2. The V gene end was trimmed by 7 bases and the J gene end by 11 bases; junction bases not matched to a gene: 12. In germline, CDR1 is MNHNY, CDR2 SVGAGI (reference sequence). The CDR3 is 13 residues long. The CDR3 DNA is TGTGCCAGCACCCACCCCCCGGGACTATTGCAGTATTTT. Translating gives CASTHPPGLLQYF.

The genes are TRBV18 and TRBJ2-1; maybe TRBD1 (6 bases). The CDR3 has 15 amino acids. With 2 bases removed from V and 0 bases from J, the gap between germline ends came to 8 bases. CDR1 is KGHSH, CDR2 LQKENI, per germline. This chain's CDR3 is CASSPGQSSYNEQFF. The CDR3 nucleotides are TGTGCCAGCTCACCAGGACAGAGCTCCTACAATGAGCAGTTCTTC.

This rearrangement joins TRBV4-2 to TRBJ1-1; no definite D call. With 4 bases removed from V and 1 base from J, the gap between germline ends came to 10 bases. The germline gives CDR1 LGHNA, CDR2 YNFKEQ. The CDR3 sequence is 14 residues long. The CDR3 coding sequence is TGTGCCAGCAGCCTCGAGGACCCGAACACTGAAGCTTTCTTT. This codes for CASSLEDPNTEAFF.

The chain has TRBV3-1 and TRBJ1-5, with D hard to call. From germline, CDR1 is LGHDT and CDR2 YNNKEL (reference sequence). CDR3 length equals 13 residues. Trimming took off 1 base at V and 4 bases at J, with 5 bases between the two ends. The DNA of the CDR3 is TGTGCCAGCAGCCAAGTGGGAAATCAGCCCCAGCATTTT. Protein product: CASSQVGNQPQHF.

This chain connects TRBV24-1 to TRBJ2-5; 11 positions agree with TRBD1. Germline loops: CDR1 KGHDR, CDR2 SFDVKD. Trimming cost V 4 bases and J 1 base; bases outside gene matches: 1. This CDR3 is built from 15 residues. CDR3 loop: CATSDGQGAQETQYF. In DNA, the CDR3 is TGTGCCACCAGTGACGGACAGGGGGCCCAAGAGACCCAGTACTTC.

The chain is built from TRBV25-1 and TRBJ1-1, with TRBD1 identical over 7 bases. The J segment lost 4 bases and the V segment lost 3 bases, leaving 5 bases of the junction unmatched. This CDR3 has 14 amino acids. CDR1 is MGHDK and CDR2 is SYGVNS in the germline V gene. The CDR3 loop reads CASSDRQGSTEAFF. The CDR3 DNA reads TGTGCCAGCAGTGACCGACAGGGAAGCACTGAAGCTTTCTTT.